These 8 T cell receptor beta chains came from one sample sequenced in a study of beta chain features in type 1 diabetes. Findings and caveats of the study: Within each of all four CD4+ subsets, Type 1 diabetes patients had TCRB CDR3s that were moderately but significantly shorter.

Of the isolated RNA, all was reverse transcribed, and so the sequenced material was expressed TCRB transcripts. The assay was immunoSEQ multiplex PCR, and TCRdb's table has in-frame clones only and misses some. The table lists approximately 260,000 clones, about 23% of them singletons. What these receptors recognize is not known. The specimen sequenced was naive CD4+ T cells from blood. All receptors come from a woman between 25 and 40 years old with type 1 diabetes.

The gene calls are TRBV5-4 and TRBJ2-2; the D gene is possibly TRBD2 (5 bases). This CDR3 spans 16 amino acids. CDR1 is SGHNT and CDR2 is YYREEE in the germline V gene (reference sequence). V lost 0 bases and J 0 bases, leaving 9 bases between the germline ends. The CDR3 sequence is CASSLAGVSNTGELFF. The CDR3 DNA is TGTGCCAGCAGCTTGGCCGGGGTGTCGAACACCGGGGAGCTGTTTTTT. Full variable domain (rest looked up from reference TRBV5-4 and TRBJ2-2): ETGVTQSPTHLIKTRGQQVTLRCSSQSGHNTVSWYQQALGQGPQFIFQYYREEENGRGNFPPRFSGLQFPNYSSELNVNALELDDSALYLCASSLAGVSNTGELFFGEGSRLTVL.

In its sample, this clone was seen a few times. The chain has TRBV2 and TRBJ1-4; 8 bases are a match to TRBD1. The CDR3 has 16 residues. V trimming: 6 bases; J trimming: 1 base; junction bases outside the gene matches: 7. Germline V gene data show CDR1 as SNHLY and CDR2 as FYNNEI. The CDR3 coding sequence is TGTGCCAGCAGAAAGCGACAGGGGCAAACTAATGAAAAACTGTTTTTT. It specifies CASRKRQGQTNEKLFF.

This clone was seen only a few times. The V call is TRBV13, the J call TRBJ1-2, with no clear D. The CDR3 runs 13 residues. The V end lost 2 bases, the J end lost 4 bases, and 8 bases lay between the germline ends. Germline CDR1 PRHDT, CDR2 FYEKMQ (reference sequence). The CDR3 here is CASSLWRTYGYTF. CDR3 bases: TGTGCCAGCAGCTTATGGAGAACCTATGGCTACACCTTC.

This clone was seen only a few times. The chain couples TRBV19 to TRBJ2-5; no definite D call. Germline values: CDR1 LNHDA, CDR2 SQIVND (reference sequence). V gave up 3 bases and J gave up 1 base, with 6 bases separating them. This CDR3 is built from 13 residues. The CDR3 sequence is CASSIGLQETQYF. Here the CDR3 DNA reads TGTGCCAGTAGTATTGGGCTCCAAGAGACCCAGTACTTC.

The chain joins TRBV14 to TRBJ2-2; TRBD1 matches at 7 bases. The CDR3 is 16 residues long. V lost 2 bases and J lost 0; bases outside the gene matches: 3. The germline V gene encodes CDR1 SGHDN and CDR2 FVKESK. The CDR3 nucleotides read TGTGCCAGCAGCCAACTCGGGACAGCGAACACCGGGGAGCTGTTTTTT. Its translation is CASSQLGTANTGELFF.

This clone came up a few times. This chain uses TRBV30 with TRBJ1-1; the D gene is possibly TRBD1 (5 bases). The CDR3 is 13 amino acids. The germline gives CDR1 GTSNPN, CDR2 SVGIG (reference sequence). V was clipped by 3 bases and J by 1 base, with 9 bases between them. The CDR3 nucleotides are TGTGCCTGGAGCAAAGACAGGAACACTGAAGCTTTCTTT. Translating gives CAWSKDRNTEAFF. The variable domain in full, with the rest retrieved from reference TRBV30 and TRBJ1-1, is SQTIHQWPATLVQPVGSPLSLECTVEGTSNPNLYWYRQAAGRGLQLLFYSVGIGQISSEVPQNLSASRPQDRQFILSSKKLLLSDSGFYLCAWSKDRNTEAFFGQGTRLTVV.

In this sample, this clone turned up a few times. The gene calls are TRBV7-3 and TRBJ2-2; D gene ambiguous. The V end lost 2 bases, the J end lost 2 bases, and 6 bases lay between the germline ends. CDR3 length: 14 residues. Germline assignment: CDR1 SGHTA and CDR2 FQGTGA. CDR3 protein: CASSLVSNTGELFF. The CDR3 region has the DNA TGTGCCAGCAGCTTAGTGTCTAACACCGGGGAGCTGTTTTTT.

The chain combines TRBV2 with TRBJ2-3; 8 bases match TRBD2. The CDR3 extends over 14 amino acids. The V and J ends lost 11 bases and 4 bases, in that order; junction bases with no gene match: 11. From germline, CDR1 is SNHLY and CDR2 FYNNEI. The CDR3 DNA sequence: TGTGCCGGCCCAGAGGGACTAGAACCAGATACGCAGTATTTT. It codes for CAGPEGLEPDTQYF.